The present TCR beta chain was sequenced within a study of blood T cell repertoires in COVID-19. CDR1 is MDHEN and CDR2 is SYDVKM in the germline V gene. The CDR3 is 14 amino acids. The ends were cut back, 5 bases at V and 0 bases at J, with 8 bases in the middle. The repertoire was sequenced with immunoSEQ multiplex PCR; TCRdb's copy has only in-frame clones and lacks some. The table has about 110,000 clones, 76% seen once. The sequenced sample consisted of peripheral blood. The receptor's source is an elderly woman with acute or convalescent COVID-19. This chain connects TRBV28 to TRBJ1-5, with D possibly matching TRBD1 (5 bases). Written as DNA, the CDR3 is TGTGCCAGCAGTACAGGTAATAGCAATCAGCCCCAGCATTTT. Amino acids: CASSTGNSNQPQHF.